A selection of T cell receptor beta chains follows, all from one sample in a study of blood T cell repertoires in COVID-19. Sequencing used immunoSEQ multiplex PCR; TCRdb keeps in-frame clones, though not all of them. The sample has about 42,000 clones, 90% seen once. The sequencing sample was made of peripheral blood. The receptors here all came from a man in his forties or fifties with active COVID-19. Each CDR3 is given with its conserved first and last residue. The D gene is left open where the match is weak. Some rows mark clone size as missing; the rest say once, few, many or name a class of expanded clone.

j_call d_call clone_size v_call cdr3_aa cdr3_nt
TRBJ1-1 . . TRBV10-3 CAIKTGTGNTEAFF TGTGCCATCAAAACAGGGACGGGGAACACTGAAGCTTTCTTT
TRBJ1-2 . . TRBV6-1 CASSEALVRIHYGYTF TGTGCCAGCAGTGAAGCGCTAGTCCGGATCCACTATGGCTACACCTTC
TRBJ1-2 . . TRBV19 CASSPETIYGYTF TGTGCCAGTTCCCCAGAAACAATCTATGGCTACACCTTC
TRBJ1-3 . . TRBV5-1 CASSLMAGTGNTIYF TGCGCCAGCAGCTTGATGGCGGGGACCGGAAACACCATATATTTT
TRBJ1-5 . . TRBV12-3/TRBV12-4 CASRGGAIGPQHF TGTGCCAGCAGGGGGGGGGCGATAGGGCCCCAGCATTTT
TRBJ2-2 TRBD2 . TRBV2 CASKIRSGGTGELFF TGTGCCAGCAAAATACGGAGCGGGGGTACCGGGGAGCTGTTTTTT
TRBJ1-1 . few TRBV19 CASRADTEAFF TGTGCCAGTAGGGCGGACACTGAAGCTTTCTTT
TRBJ2-7 TRBD1 . TRBV28 CASSSDRAHEQYF TGTGCCAGCAGTTCTGACAGGGCCCACGAGCAGTACTTC
TRBJ2-1 . . TRBV6-4 CASSDSSASSYNEQFF TGTGCCAGCAGTGACTCGAGCGCAAGCTCCTACAATGAGCAGTTCTTC
TRBJ2-3 . . TRBV5-4 CASSFSGGTDTQYF TGTGCCAGCAGCTTTTCCGGGGGCACAGATACGCAGTATTTT
TRBJ1-4 . . TRBV28 CASSFVSATNEKLFF TGTGCCAGCAGTTTCGTCAGCGCAACTAATGAAAAACTGTTTTTT
TRBJ1-4 . . TRBV29-1 CSVGGASNEKLFF TGCAGCGTGGGAGGGGCGAGTAATGAAAAACTGTTTTTT
TRBJ2-7 TRBD2 few TRBV4-2 CASSQGPAGESYEQYF TGTGCCAGCAGCCAAGGCCCAGCGGGGGAGTCCTACGAGCAGTACTTC
TRBJ2-1 TRBD1 . TRBV6-1 CASSEGDRAYNEQFF TGTGCCAGCAGTGAAGGGGACAGGGCTTACAATGAGCAGTTCTTC
TRBJ2-3 TRBD2 . TRBV9 CASSVGISGGVDTQYF TGTGCCAGCAGCGTAGGTATTAGCGGGGGAGTAGATACGCAGTATTTT
TRBJ1-2 . . TRBV18 CASSDIGKGVNGYTF TGTGCCAGCTCGGATATTGGGAAAGGGGTGAATGGCTACACCTTC
TRBJ2-3 TRBD2 . TRBV18 CASSPLIQRGEDTQYF TGTGCCAGCTCACCACTGATCCAGCGGGGGGAAGATACGCAGTATTTT
TRBJ2-7 . . TRBV20-1 CSGSFSHEQYF TGCAGCGGCTCTTTTAGCCACGAGCAGTACTTC
TRBJ1-1 . . TRBV3-1/TRBV3-2 CASSPDSKNTEAFF TGTGCCAGCAGCCCGGACAGTAAGAACACTGAAGCTTTCTTT
TRBJ1-4 TRBD1 . TRBV25-1 CASRDSTGLGEKLFF TGTGCCAGCAGGGATTCGACAGGGCTAGGAGAAAAACTGTTTTTT
TRBJ2-5 . once TRBV9 CASSVAAGQETQYF TGTGCCAGCAGCGTAGCGGCGGGGCAAGAGACCCAGTACTTC
TRBJ2-5 . . TRBV7-3 CASSRTGWGTQYF TGTGCCAGCAGTCGAACAGGGTGGGGGACCCAGTACTTC
TRBJ1-2 TRBD1 . TRBV19 CASTSGGDRYTF TGTGCCAGTACATCAGGGGGAGATCGCTACACCTTC
TRBJ2-3 TRBD2 . TRBV10-2 CASSSTSGGAPDTQYF TGCGCCAGCAGCTCAACTAGCGGGGGGGCGCCAGATACGCAGTATTTT
TRBJ2-7 . . TRBV5-1 CASSLGQSYEQYF TGCGCCAGCAGCTTGGGGCAGTCCTACGAGCAGTACTTC
TRBJ1-6 TRBD1 . TRBV5-4 CASRQDRNSPLHF TGTGCCAGCAGACAGGACAGGAATTCACCCCTCCACTTT
TRBJ2-1 . . TRBV6-2/TRBV6-3 CASSYGPVSSYNEQFF TGTGCCAGCAGTTACGGTCCGGTAAGCTCCTACAATGAGCAGTTCTTC
TRBJ2-5 TRBD1 . TRBV2 CASRRPGQGQETQYF TGTGCCAGCAGACGGCCGGGACAGGGGCAAGAGACCCAGTACTTC